This TCR beta chain was found in a study of T cell responses to AZD1222 COVID-19 vaccine. Study information: Second doses at about 4 or about 12 weeks were pooled.

This CDR3 is 14 amino acids long. CDR1 is MNHNS, CDR2 SASEGT, per germline. Trimming took off 6 bases at V and 4 bases at J, with 16 bases between the two ends. Clones were read by immunoSEQ multiplex PCR, and TCRdb kept only the in-frame ones, dropping some. This table has about 110,000 clones, roughly nine tenths appearing once. J is TRBJ2-7 and V is TRBV6-1; D perhaps matches TRBD1 (5 bases). This TCR came from an adult in good health. This sample comprised peripheral blood, obtained on day 0 of AZD1222 vaccination. CDR3 in amino acids: CASRAPDITYEQYF. CDR3 nucleotide sequence: TGTGCCAGCAGGGCCCCGGACATTACGTACGAGCAGTACTTC.